Reported below is one TCR beta chain. Its antigen is unidentified. This entry comes from a study of cytomegalovirus exposure and HLA in healthy donors. General study points: Excluded were some V segments that proved indistinguishable, including TRBV6-2 and TRBV6-3. Several of the most significant clusters were apparently associated with common viral pathogens in a later analysis. Cytomegalovirus status, reportedly, was diagnosed with high specificity and sensitivity by the classifier.

PCR involved 60 Vbeta and 13 Jbeta primers. Libraries were prepared by immunoSEQ multiplex PCR; TCRdb keeps only in-frame clonotypes and omits some of them. Of roughly 200,000 clones in the sample, more than 65% were seen once. This CDR3 has 14 amino acids. The V end was cut by 1 base, the J end by 4 bases, with 10 bases between. Germline V gene sequence: CDR1 SNHLY, CDR2 FYNNEI. Sequencing input: PBMCs. This chain joins TRBV2 and TRBJ1-2, with D possibly matching TRBD1 (6 bases). The source of this sequence is a female donor in good health and CMV-seronegative. The CDR3: CASSEEQGVYGYTF. As DNA, the CDR3 is TGTGCCAGCAGTGAAGAACAGGGAGTCTATGGCTACACCTTC.